This T cell receptor (beta chain) was observed in a study of human T cells and chemical hapten exposure. Study as a whole: Patients having alopecia areata, totalis or universalis were mostly female.

MiXCR was run by TCRdb on the RACE reads, yielding one entry per CDR3 protein. This sample has fewer than 100,000 distinct CDR3 sequences, with about 9% found just once. Time point denoted: patch test 2, 6 weeks after DPC sensitization. Stated treatment: therapeutic diphenylcyclopropenone sensitization with weekly scalp DPC. Unfractionated whole blood yielded the extracted total RNA. Between the trimmed V and J ends, which lost 2 bases and 6 bases, there was a span of 14 bases. CDR3 length: 15 amino acids. Germline V gene sequence: CDR1 MGHRA, CDR2 YSYEKL. Sample: whole blood, taken in connection with sensitization to the hapten diphenylcyclopropenone (DPC). The rearrangement links TRBV4-1 to TRBJ1-3; no definite D call. This receptor was identified in a middle-aged woman with alopecia areata. Some clones in this sample may be carry-over from other donors' samples. DNA for the CDR3: TGCGCCAGCAGCCAAACCTCCGGGGTCCCAAACACCATATATTTT. Its translation: CASSQTSGVPNTIYF.